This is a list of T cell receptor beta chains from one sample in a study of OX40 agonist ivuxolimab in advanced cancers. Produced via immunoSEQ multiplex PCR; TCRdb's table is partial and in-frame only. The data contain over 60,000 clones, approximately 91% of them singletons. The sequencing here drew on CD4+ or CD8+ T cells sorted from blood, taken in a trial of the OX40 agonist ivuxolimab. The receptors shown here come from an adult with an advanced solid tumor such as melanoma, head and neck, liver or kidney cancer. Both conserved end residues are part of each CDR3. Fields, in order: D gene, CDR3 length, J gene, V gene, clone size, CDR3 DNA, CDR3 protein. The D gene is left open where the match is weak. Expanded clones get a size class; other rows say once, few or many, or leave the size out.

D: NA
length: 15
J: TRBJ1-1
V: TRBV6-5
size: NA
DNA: TGTGCCAGCAGTTACTCAGGGCAGCTGGGCACTGAAGCTTTCTTT
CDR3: CASSYSGQLGTEAFF

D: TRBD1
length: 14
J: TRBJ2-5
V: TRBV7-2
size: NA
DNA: TGTGCCAGCAGCCCAGGGGGACCACAAGAGACCCAGTACTTC
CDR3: CASSPGGPQETQYF

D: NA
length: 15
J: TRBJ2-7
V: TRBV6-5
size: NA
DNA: TGTGCCAGCAGTTACTCGACAGGGACTCCTGACGAGCAGTACTTC
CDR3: CASSYSTGTPDEQYF

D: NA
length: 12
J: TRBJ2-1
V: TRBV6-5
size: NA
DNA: TGTGCCAGCAGTTCTCCGGTAAATGAGCAGTTCTTC
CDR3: CASSSPVNEQFF

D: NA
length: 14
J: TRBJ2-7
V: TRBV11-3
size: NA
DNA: TGTGCCAGCAGCTCCAGTCTTTCAGTCTACGAGCAGTACTTC
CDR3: CASSSSLSVYEQYF

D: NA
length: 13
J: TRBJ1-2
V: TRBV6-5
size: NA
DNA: TGTGCCAGCAGTTACACGCCGAACTATGGCCACACCTTC
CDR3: CASSYTPNYGHTF

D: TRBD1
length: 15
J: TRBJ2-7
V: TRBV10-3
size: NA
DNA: TGTGCCATCGGACAGGGACATCTGAGCTCCTACGAGCAGTACTTC
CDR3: CAIGQGHLSSYEQYF

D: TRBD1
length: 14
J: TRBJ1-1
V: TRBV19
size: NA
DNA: TGTGCCAGTAGTAGTTCGGGTGGGACAGCTGAAGCTTTCTTT
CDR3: CASSSSGGTAEAFF

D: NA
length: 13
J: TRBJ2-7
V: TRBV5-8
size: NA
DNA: TGTGCCAGTAAGGGGGGAGGGCCCCTGGAGCAGTACTTC
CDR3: CASKGGGPLEQYF

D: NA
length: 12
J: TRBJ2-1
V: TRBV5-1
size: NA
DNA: TGCGCCAGCAGCGGAACCCTGGTTGAGCAGTTCTTC
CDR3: CASSGTLVEQFF

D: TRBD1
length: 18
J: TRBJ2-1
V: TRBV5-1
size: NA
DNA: TGCGCCAGCAGCTCGAATCCGGGACAGGGGGGAACCTACAATGAGCAGTTCTTC
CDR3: CASSSNPGQGGTYNEQFF

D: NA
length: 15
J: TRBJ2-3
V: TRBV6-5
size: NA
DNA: TGTGCCAGCAGTTACTCGGGAGCTGGCGCAGATACGCAGTATTTT
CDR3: CASSYSGAGADTQYF

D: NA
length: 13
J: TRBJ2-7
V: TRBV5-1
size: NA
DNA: TGCGCCAGCAGCTTAGTCAGCTCCTACGAGCAGTACTTC
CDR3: CASSLVSSYEQYF

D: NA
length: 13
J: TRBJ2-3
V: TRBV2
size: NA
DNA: TGTGCCAGCAGCTCTCTCGGGAAAGATACGCAGTATTTT
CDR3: CASSSLGKDTQYF

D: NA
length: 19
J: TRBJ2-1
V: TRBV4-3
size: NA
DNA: TGCGCCAGCAGCCAAGATGCCCCCGTGGGAGGGAGGGGGGGAAATGAGCAGTTCTTC
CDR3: CASSQDAPVGGRGGNEQFF

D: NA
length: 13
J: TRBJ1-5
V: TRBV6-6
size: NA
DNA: TGTGCCAGCAGTGACAGGAACAATCAGCCCCAGCATTTT
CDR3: CASSDRNNQPQHF

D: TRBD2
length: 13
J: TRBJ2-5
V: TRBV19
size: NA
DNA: TGTGCCAGTAGTCTAGCGGGAGGGGAGACCCAGTACTTC
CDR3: CASSLAGGETQYF

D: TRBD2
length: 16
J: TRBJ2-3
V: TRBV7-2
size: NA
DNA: TGTGCCAGCAGCTTAGGTAGCGGGAAAACGGCAGATACGCAGTATTTT
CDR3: CASSLGSGKTADTQYF

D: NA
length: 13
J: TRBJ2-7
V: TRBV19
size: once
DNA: TGTGCCAGTAGCCTCCGGGCCGCCTACGAGCAGTACTTC
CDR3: CASSLRAAYEQYF

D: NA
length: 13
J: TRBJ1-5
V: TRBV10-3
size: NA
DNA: TGTGCCATCAATAATGAGGGCAATCAGCCCCAGCATTTT
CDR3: CAINNEGNQPQHF

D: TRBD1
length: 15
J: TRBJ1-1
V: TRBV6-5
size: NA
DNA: TGTGCCAGCAGTTACGACAGGGGGCGGAACACTGAAGCTTTCTTT
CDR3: CASSYDRGRNTEAFF

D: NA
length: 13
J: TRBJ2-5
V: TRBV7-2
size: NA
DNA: TGTGCCAGCAGCCTTCTAGCTCAAGAGACCCAGTACTTC
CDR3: CASSLLAQETQYF

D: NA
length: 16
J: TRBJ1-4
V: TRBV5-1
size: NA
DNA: TGCGCCAGCAGCTTGGCCGGGACAAGGGATAATGAAAAACTGTTTTTT
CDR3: CASSLAGTRDNEKLFF

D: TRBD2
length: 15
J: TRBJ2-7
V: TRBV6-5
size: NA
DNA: TGTGCCAGCAGTTACTCATTAGCGGGAGCCTACGAGCAGTACTTC
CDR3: CASSYSLAGAYEQYF

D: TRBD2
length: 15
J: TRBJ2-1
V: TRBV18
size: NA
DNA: TGTGCCAGCTCACCCGCACTAGCGGGGGCCGGTGAGCAGTTCTTC
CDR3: CASSPALAGAGEQFF

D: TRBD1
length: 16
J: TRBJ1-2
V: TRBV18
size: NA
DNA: TGTGCCAGCTCACCAGCGAGAGGGGGCGCAAACTATGGCTACACCTTC
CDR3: CASSPARGGANYGYTF

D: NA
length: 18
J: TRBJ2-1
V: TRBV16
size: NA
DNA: TGTGCCAGCAGCCAATCGTCCCCTATTGGAGCGGGCAACAATGAGCAGTTCTTC
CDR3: CASSQSSPIGAGNNEQFF

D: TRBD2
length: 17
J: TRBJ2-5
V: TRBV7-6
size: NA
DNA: TGTGCCAGCAGCTTAGTGGGGGGTAGCGGGAGTGCAGAGACCCAGTACTTC
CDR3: CASSLVGGSGSAETQYF

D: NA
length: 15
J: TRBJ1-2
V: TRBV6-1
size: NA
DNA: TGTGCCAGCAGTGCCTCCTTCCTCAGGGGTAGCGGCTACACCTTC
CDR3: CASSASFLRGSGYTF

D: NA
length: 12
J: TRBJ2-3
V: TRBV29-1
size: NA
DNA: TGCAGCGCCGGGACGCTCACAGATACGCAGTATTTT
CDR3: CSAGTLTDTQYF

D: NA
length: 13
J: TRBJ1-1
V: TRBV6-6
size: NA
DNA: TGTGCCAGCAGTTCGCGGGGGCTCACTGAAGCTTTCTTT
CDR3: CASSSRGLTEAFF

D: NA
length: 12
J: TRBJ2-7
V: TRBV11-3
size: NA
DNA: TGTGCCAGCAGCCGACTAAGCTACGAGCAGTACTTC
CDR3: CASSRLSYEQYF

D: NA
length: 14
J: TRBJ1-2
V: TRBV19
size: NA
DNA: TGTGCCAGTAGTAGGTATGGAGCTAACTATGGCTACACCTTC
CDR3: CASSRYGANYGYTF

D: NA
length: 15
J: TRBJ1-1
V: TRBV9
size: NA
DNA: TGTGCCAGCAGCGTAGGGGTTTTGACCGGTAGTGAAGCTTTCTTT
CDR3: CASSVGVLTGSEAFF

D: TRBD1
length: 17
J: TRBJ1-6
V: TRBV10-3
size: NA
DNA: TGTGCCATCAGCGGGTCCCCGGGCGGACAGGGGAAATCACCCCTCCACTTT
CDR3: CAISGSPGGQGKSPLHF

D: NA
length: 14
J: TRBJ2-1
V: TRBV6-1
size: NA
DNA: TGTGCCTCCCTAGGGGGGGTATCCTACAATGAGCAGTTCTTC
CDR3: CASLGGVSYNEQFF

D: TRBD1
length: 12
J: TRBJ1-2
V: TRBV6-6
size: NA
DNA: TGTGCCAGCACAGGGGGGGGCACTGGCTACACCTTC
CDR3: CASTGGGTGYTF

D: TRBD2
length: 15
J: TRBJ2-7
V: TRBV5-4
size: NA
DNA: TGTGCCAGCAGCTTGGGACTAGCGGGAGGCTACGAGCAGTACTTC
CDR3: CASSLGLAGGYEQYF

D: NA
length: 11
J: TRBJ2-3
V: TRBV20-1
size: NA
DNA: TGCAGTGCTAGGCCAGCGGATACGCAGTATTTT
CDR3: CSARPADTQYF

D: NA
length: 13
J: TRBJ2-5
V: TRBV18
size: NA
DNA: TGTGCCAGCTCATCGACTTTCCAAGAGACCCAGTACTTC
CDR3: CASSSTFQETQYF

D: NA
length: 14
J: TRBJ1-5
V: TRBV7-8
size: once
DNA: TGTGCCAGCAGGGAAGGGGTTTTGTATCAGCCCCAGCATTTT
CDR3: CASREGVLYQPQHF

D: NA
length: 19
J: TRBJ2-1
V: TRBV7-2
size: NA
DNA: TGTGCCAGCAGCCAGGGGGTGAGGAGGACTAGAAGCTCCTACAATGAGCAGTTCTTC
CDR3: CASSQGVRRTRSSYNEQFF

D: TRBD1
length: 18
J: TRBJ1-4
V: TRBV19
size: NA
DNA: TGTGCCAGTAGTATGGTGAAGGGGGCAGGAATAACTAATGAAAAACTGTTTTTT
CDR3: CASSMVKGAGITNEKLFF

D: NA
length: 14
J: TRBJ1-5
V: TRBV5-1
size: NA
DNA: TGCGCCAGCAGCTTGTTTGGGGGGGATCAGCCCCAGCATTTT
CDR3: CASSLFGGDQPQHF

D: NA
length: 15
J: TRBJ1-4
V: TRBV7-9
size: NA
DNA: TGTGCCAGCAGCTCGAACAGGGCTTCTAATGAAAAACTGTTTTTT
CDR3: CASSSNRASNEKLFF

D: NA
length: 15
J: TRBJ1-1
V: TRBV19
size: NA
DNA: TGTGCCAGTAGTACCCTTCAGACAGGGAACACTGAAGCTTTCTTT
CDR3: CASSTLQTGNTEAFF

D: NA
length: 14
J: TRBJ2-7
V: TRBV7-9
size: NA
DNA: TGTGCCAGCAGCTTTGGGACAAATACCTACGAGCAGTACTTC
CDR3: CASSFGTNTYEQYF

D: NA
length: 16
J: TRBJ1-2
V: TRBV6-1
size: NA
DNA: TGTGCCAGCAGTGAATTTCAGGCGGCCGATTTTTATGGCTACACCTTC
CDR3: CASSEFQAADFYGYTF

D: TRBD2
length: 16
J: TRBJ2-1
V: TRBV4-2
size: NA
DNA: TGTGCCAGCAGCCACCCTAGCGGGAGGGCGAACAATGAGCAGTTCTTC
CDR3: CASSHPSGRANNEQFF

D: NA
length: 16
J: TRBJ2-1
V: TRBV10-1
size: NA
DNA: TGCGCCAGCAGTGAGTCGGTCGGGGGCTCCTACAATGAGCAGTTCTTC
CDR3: CASSESVGGSYNEQFF

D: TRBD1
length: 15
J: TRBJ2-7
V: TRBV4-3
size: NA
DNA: TGCGCCAGCAGCCAAGATTGGCAGGGGGCGAGGGAGCAGTACTTC
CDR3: CASSQDWQGAREQYF

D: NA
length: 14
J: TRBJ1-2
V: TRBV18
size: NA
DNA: TGTGCCAGCTCACCAGGGCAGCGGGAATATGGCTACACCTTC
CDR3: CASSPGQREYGYTF

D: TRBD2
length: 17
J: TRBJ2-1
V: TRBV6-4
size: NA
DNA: TGTGCCAGCAGTCCAAACTCCCTAGCGGCGTCCTACAATGAGCAGTTCTTC
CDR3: CASSPNSLAASYNEQFF

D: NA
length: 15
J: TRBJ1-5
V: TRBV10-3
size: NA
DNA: TGTGCCATCAGTGAGTCGACATCCGTGGGTCAGCCCCAGCATTTT
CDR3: CAISESTSVGQPQHF

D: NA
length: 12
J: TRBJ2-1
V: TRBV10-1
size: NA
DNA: TGCGCCAGCAGTGCCTCCACCGATGAGCAGTTCTTC
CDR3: CASSASTDEQFF

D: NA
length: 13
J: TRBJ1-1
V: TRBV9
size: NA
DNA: TGTGCCAGCAGCGTAGGGAATTGGGATGAAGCTTTCTTT
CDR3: CASSVGNWDEAFF

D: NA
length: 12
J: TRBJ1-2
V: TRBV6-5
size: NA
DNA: TGTGCCAGCGGTGCGCTTAACGGGGGCTACACCTTC
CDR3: CASGALNGGYTF

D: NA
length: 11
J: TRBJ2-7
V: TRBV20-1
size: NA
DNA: TGCAGTGCCGCCACAGGGATCGAGCAGTACTTC
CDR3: CSAATGIEQYF

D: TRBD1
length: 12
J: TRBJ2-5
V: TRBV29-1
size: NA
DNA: TGCAGCGTGACAGGGGGCGGAAAGACCCAGTACTTC
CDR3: CSVTGGGKTQYF

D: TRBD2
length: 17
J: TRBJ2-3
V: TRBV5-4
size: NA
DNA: TGTGCCAGCAGCTTGGTAGCTAGCGGGAGTGGCACAGATACGCAGTATTTT
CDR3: CASSLVASGSGTDTQYF